These 4 T cell receptor beta chains originate from one sample sequenced in a study of CD8+CD57+ T cells in acquired aplastic anemia. Template material for TCR beta VDJ and CDR3 profiling consisted of genomic DNA. TCRdb ran MiXCR on the reads and lists one entry per CDR3 protein. This sample has 190,000 or so distinct CDR3 sequences, with around 48% found just once. The authors sequenced patients whose flow cytometry had shown CD8+CD57+ cell expansion. Sequenced sample: sorted CD4+, CD8+, or CD8+CD57+ T cells (not recorded which) from PBMCs. The source is a human donor with aplastic anemia.

As regards this clonotype: A much larger clone differs from this one at a single base, so this may be a read error. CDR3 region: CASSQGQIGAEASF. The CDR3 DNA reads TGTGCCAGCAGTCAAGGACAGATCGGGGCTGAAGCTTCCTTT. The gene calls are TRBV6-1 and TRBJ1-1, with D possibly TRBD1 on 6 matching bases. The CDR3 is 14 residues long. CDR1 and CDR2 (germline): MNHNS, SASEGT.

A note on this clonotype: A much larger clone differs from this one at a single base, so this may be a read error. This is likely a read error, given that the CDR3 carries no conserved phenylalanine or tryptophan at its end. The gene calls are TRBV5-1 and TRBJ2-1; D is possibly TRBD1 (6 bases). CDR1 SGHRS and CDR2 YFSETQ come from the germline V gene. Trimming removed 2 bases from V and 9 bases from J, with 9 bases in between. This CDR3 has 12 amino acids. DNA of the CDR3: TGCGCCAGCAGCTTTCAGGGGAGTGAGCAGTTCCTC. Translating gives CASSFQGSEQFL.

On this clonotype itself: A much larger clone lies a single base off, so this may be a read error. V and J are TRBV10-3 and TRBJ1-2; 11 nucleotides match TRBD1. The V and J ends lost 5 bases and 8 bases, in that order; junction bases with no gene match: 7. Germline V gene data show CDR1 as ENHRY and CDR2 as SYGVKD. The CDR3 sequence is 14 residues long. CDR3 region: CAISFPGTGGGYTF. CDR3 nucleotide sequence: TGTGCCATCAGTTTCCCCGGGACAGGGGGAGGCTACACCTTC.

The rearrangement uses TRBV11-1 and TRBJ1-3, with a tentative D call TRBD1 (6 bases). CDR1 and CDR2 (germline): SGHAT, FQDESV (reference sequence). This CDR3 is built from 16 residues. V was pared by 7 bases and J by 0 bases, with 16 bases between. In DNA, the CDR3 is TGTGCCAGCAACACACGGCCAGGGGACTCTGGAAACACCATATATTTT. It codes for CASNTRPGDSGNTIYF.